The 9 T cell receptor beta chains in this list originate from one sample, sequenced in a study of tumor and adjacent non-tumor tissue in lung cancer. RNA was extracted from bulk tissue without any cell sorting. Three rounds of nested PCR, following a modified ARM-PCR protocol, produced the TCRbeta library. TCRdb used MiXCR to reprocess the multiplex PCR reads, holding one entry per CDR3 protein. The table has under 250,000 distinct CDR3 sequences, roughly 70% seen once. Sequenced: lung tumor tissue. The receptors derive from a man between 60 and 70 years old with non-small cell lung cancer.

This clonotype was observed a single time. This sequence joins TRBV19 and TRBJ1-2; no firm D call. This CDR3 is 13 amino acids long. The V gene's germline CDR1 is LNHDA and CDR2 SQIVND (reference sequence). Trimming cost V 9 bases and J 2 bases, with 13 bases left between them. CDR3 bases: TGTGCCAGCAGTCGGGGAGTCAACTATGGCTACACCTTC. This codes for CASSRGVNYGYTF.

Of note for this clonotype: At one boundary the junction diverges from the germline segment, which might be a read error. The rearrangement uses TRBV6-2 or TRBV6-3 and TRBJ1-5; weak D call: TRBD2 (5 bases). The better agreement between TRBJ2-3 and the DNA end casts doubt on the J call. The CDR3 has 14 amino acids. Germline V gene data show CDR1 as MNHEY and CDR2 as SVGEGT. The CDR3 reads CAISYSVRTQPQYF. Here the CDR3 DNA reads TGTGCCATCAGTTACTCGGTAAGGACTCAGCCCCAGTATTTT.

About this clonotype itself: The junction departs from the called germline gene at one end, perhaps through a read error. CDR3 coding DNA: TGTGCTAGTAGTTTTGGTTTTTCGAACACTGAAGCTGTCTTT. Translating gives CASSFGFSNTEAVF. The chain has TRBV6-1 and TRBJ1-1; no reliable D call. CDR1 and CDR2 from the germline V gene are MNHNS and SASEGT. CDR3 length equals 14 residues.

Of note for this clonotype: This sequence may be a read error, since a much larger clone differs from it by one base. The chain has TRBV20-1 and TRBJ2-7; 7 nucleotides align to TRBD2. There are 13 residues in the CDR3. The V gene's germline CDR1 is DFQATT and CDR2 SNEGSKA (reference sequence). In nucleotides, the CDR3 is TGCAGTGCATCAGCGGGGAGCAACTACGAGCAGTGCTTC. As protein: CSASAGSNYEQCF.

As regards this clonotype: At one end the junction does not follow the germline gene, possibly because of a read error. The chain joins TRBV11-3 to TRBJ2-1; D is unresolved. This CDR3 is built from 14 residues. Germline V CDR1 and CDR2: SGHNT, YENEEA. This CDR3 is CAISPYSSYNEQFF. CDR3 coding DNA: TGTGCCATCAGCCCCTACAGTTCCTACAATGAGCAGTTCTTC. The entire variable domain, with the rest obtained from reference TRBV11-3 and TRBJ2-1, is as follows: EAGVVQSPRYKIIEKKQPVAFWCNPISGHNTLYWYLQNLGQGPELLIRYENEEAVDDSQLPKDRFSAERLKGVDSTLKIQPAELGDSAVYLCAISPYSSYNEQFFGPGTRLTVL.

This clonotype was seen just once. The junction and the germline gene differ at one end; a read error may be behind it. The CDR3 nucleotides read TGCAGTGCTACAGGGGGCCCAATCCTGAACACTGGAGCTTTCTTT. Protein sequence: CSATGGPILNTGAFF. The rearrangement uses TRBV20-1 and TRBJ1-1; TRBD1 aligns across 8 bases. The CDR3 has 15 residues. CDR1 is DFQATT and CDR2 is SNEGSKA in the germline V gene (reference sequence).

The chain links TRBV20-1 to TRBJ2-7; 10 bases are shared with TRBD2. Germline V CDR1 and CDR2: DFQATT, SNEGSKA (reference sequence). The CDR3 runs to 14 residues. The CDR3 spells CNALPSGSSYEQYF. CDR3 nucleotides: TGCAATGCCCTCCCTAGCGGGAGCTCCTACGAGCAGTACTTC.

A remark on this clonotype: Germline and junction disagree at one end, which may indicate a read error. The V gene is TRBV4-1, the J gene TRBJ1-2, with 7 bases matching TRBD1. Germline CDR1 is MGHRA and CDR2 is YSYEKL. CDR3 length equals 16 residues. The CDR3 DNA reads as TGCACCAGCAGCCCCGGTGGAACAGGGGACTACTATGGCTACACATTC. Its translation is CTSSPGGTGDYYGYTF.

The gene calls are TRBV29-1 and TRBJ2-1, with D tentatively TRBD1 (6 bases). The length of the CDR3 is 13 residues. Germline-derived CDR1 and CDR2 are SQVTM and ANQGSEA. The CDR3 DNA reads as TGCTGCACGCAGGGGACAAATTACAATGAGCAGTTCTTC. The encoded protein is CCTQGTNYNEQFF.